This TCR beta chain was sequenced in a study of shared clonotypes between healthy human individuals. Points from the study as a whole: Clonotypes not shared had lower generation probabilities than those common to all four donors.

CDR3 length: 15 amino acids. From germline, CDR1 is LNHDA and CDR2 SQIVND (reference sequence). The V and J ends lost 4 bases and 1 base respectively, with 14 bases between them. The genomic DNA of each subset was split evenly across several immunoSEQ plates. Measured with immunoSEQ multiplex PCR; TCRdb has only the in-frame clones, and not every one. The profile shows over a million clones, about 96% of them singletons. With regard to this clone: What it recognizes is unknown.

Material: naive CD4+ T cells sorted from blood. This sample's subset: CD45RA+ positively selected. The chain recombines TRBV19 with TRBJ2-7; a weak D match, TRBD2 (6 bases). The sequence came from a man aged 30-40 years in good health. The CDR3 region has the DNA TGTGCCAGTAGTACCACCATAGCGGTTTCCTACGAGCAGTACTTC. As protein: CASSTTIAVSYEQYF.